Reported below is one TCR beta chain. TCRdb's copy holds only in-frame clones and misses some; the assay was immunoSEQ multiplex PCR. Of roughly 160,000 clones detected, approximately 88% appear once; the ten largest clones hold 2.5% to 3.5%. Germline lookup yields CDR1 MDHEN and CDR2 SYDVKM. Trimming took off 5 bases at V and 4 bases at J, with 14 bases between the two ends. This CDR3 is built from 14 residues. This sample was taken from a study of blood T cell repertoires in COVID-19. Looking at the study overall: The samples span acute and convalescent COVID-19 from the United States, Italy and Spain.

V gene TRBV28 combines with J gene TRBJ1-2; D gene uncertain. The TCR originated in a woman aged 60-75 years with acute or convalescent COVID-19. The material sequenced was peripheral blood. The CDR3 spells CASSPQITVYGYTF. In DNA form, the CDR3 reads TGTGCCAGCAGTCCCCAAATAACAGTCTATGGCTACACCTTC.